This TCR beta chain was recorded in a study of blood T cell repertoires in COVID-19. About the study: The samples span acute and convalescent COVID-19 from the United States, Italy and Spain.

This clone has a handful of counts. V lost 4 bases to trimming and J lost 7 bases, with 5 bases between them. The CDR3 extends over 12 amino acids. CDR1 is MNHEY and CDR2 is SVGAGI in the germline V gene. In the original workflow: Nucleated cell number was recorded as an estimate derived from reference gene primer amplification. Sequencing was performed with immunoSEQ multiplex PCR; in TCRdb, only in-frame clones are kept and a portion is missing. D and trimming were read from the DNA, whereas the V and J calls and clone size are those reported in that table. The data contain some 60,000 clones, around 84% of them singletons.

This clonotype was obtained from a human donor with active COVID-19. The donor label of this sample is uncertain. The sample taken for sequencing was peripheral blood. The rearrangement joins TRBV6-5 to TRBJ1-6; no firm D call. The CDR3 nucleotides are TGTGCCAGCAGTTCAGGAAATTCACCCCTCCACTTT. Residues: CASSSGNSPLHF.